The 21 T cell receptor beta chains listed next were all sequenced from one sample in a study of cytomegalovirus exposure and HLA in healthy donors. PCR primers comprised 60 Vbeta and 13 Jbeta primers. Profiling relied on immunoSEQ multiplex PCR, and the TCRdb table lists in-frame clones only, not all of them. The sample lists roughly 150,000 clones; about 75% were seen once. The sample was PBMCs. The source is a man aged 55-75 years in good health and CMV-seronegative.

V and J are TRBV28 and TRBJ1-1; a possible D gene is TRBD1 (6 bases). CDR3 length equals 13 residues. The V gene's germline CDR1 is MDHEN and CDR2 SYDVKM. The V gene lost 9 bases and the J gene lost 1 base, with 12 bases spanning the gap. This CDR3 is CASFQGTNTEAFF. The CDR3, as DNA: TGTGCCAGTTTCCAGGGGACGAACACTGAAGCTTTCTTT.

The rearrangement links TRBV25-1 to TRBJ2-1; 9 bases align to TRBD2. The CDR3 consists of 15 residues. Germline lookup yields CDR1 MGHDK and CDR2 SYGVNS. The trim removed 7 bases at V and 8 bases at J, leaving 12 bases unmatched. CDR3 in DNA: TGTGCCAGCACCCCACCGGCGGGAGGGCCAGATGAGCAGTTCTTC. It encodes CASTPPAGGPDEQFF.

The rearrangement uses TRBV4-1 and TRBJ2-7, with 16 bases identical to TRBD2. Unmatched junction bases numbered 10, after V lost 3 bases and J lost 2 bases. Germline CDR1 MGHRA, CDR2 YSYEKL. The CDR3 contains 19 residues. CDR3 DNA sequence: TGCGCCAGCAGCCATCAGGGACTAGCGGGAGGGCCGAGAGCCTACGAGCAGTACTTC. Amino acids: CASSHQGLAGGPRAYEQYF.

V gene TRBV5-6 combines with J gene TRBJ2-7; TRBD1 matches 7 bases. The CDR3 extends over 17 amino acids. After removal of 1 base from V and 6 bases from J, the junction contained 16 bases not matched to a gene. CDR1 is SGHDT, CDR2 YYEEEE, per germline. CDR3 coding DNA: TGTGCCAGCAGCTTGAGTCGTATAGGGGGCCTTGAATTCGAGCAGTACTTC. Encoded protein: CASSLSRIGGLEFEQYF. The full variable domain, in which reference TRBV5-6 and TRBJ2-7 provide the parts outside the CDR3, is DAGVTQSPTHLIKTRGQQVTLRCSPKSGHDTVSWYQQALGQGPQFIFQYYEEEERQRGNFPDRFSGHQFPNYSSELNVNALLLGDSALYLCASSLSRIGGLEFEQYFGPGTRLTVT.

This clone was recorded a few times. The J gene is TRBJ1-4, the V gene TRBV10-3, with 9 bases fitting TRBD1. There are 14 residues in the CDR3. Unmatched junction bases numbered 7, after V lost 6 bases and J lost 8 bases. CDR1 ENHRY and CDR2 SYGVKD come from the germline V gene. The CDR3 sequence: CAIRADRGEEKLFF. CDR3 coding DNA: TGTGCCATCAGGGCCGACAGGGGGGAGGAAAAACTGTTTTTT.

The CDR3 loop is CAISESARSLIGGYTF. Written as DNA, the CDR3 is TGTGCCATCAGTGAGTCGGCCAGGTCTTTAATAGGCGGCTACACCTTC. This chain connects TRBV10-3 to TRBJ1-2, with unresolved D. Germline-derived CDR1 and CDR2 are ENHRY and SYGVKD. There are 16 residues in the CDR3. The ends were cut back, 0 bases at V and 8 bases at J, with 19 bases in the middle.

This clone was seen just once. The chain couples TRBV7-3 to TRBJ1-2, with a possible D match to TRBD1 (6 bases). Germline values: CDR1 SGHTA, CDR2 FQGTGA. The CDR3 runs 14 residues. Trimming pared 5 bases from V and 6 bases from J, leaving 16 bases between. As DNA, the CDR3 is TGTGCCAGCAGCCCGACCCCGGGACATAATGGCTACACCTTC. It specifies CASSPTPGHNGYTF.

This chain links TRBV9 with TRBJ1-2; TRBD1 agrees at 7 bases. With V trimmed by 4 bases and J by 4 bases, 4 bases remained unmatched. CDR3 length equals 13 residues. The germline V gene encodes CDR1 SGDLS and CDR2 YYNGEE. The CDR3 region is CASSPRQGYGYTF. For the CDR3, the DNA is TGTGCCAGCAGCCCGAGACAGGGCTATGGCTACACCTTC.

V is TRBV6-6 and J is TRBJ2-1, with a possible D match to TRBD2 (6 bases). Germline V gene sequence: CDR1 MNHNY, CDR2 SVGAGI (reference sequence). Trimming took off 7 bases at V and 9 bases at J, with 19 bases between the two ends. The CDR3 runs 14 residues. In DNA, the CDR3 is TGTGCCAGCACCCCAAGGAGGGCCGGGGGTGAGCAGTTCTTC. Amino acids: CASTPRRAGGEQFF.

The J gene is TRBJ2-7, the V gene TRBV7-6, with TRBD1 matching over 7 bases. The trim removed 1 base at V and 2 bases at J, leaving 5 bases unmatched. The CDR3 has 15 amino acids. The V gene's germline CDR1 is SGHVS and CDR2 FNYEAQ. CDR3 sequence (DNA): TGTGCCAGCAGCTTAGGGCAGGGGGTAGCCTACGAGCAGTACTTC. It is translated as CASSLGQGVAYEQYF.

J is TRBJ1-1 and V is TRBV9, with 7 nucleotides matching TRBD1. Unmatched junction bases numbered 13, after V lost 7 bases and J lost 4 bases. CDR3 size: 15 residues. CDR1 and CDR2 from the germline V gene are SGDLS and YYNGEE. The CDR3 nucleotides are TGTGCCAGCTCCGGGACAGACCCCATGGGCACTGAAGCTTTCTTT. Amino acid sequence: CASSGTDPMGTEAFF.

V is TRBV6-5 and J is TRBJ2-7, with D perhaps TRBD2 (8 bases). Trimming removed 2 bases from V and 4 bases from J, with 18 bases in between. CDR1 MNHEY and CDR2 SVGAGI come from the germline V gene. This CDR3 spans 16 amino acids. The CDR3 nucleotides read TGTGCCAGCAGTTACCGGGAGGGGGCTCTCGGGTACGAGCAGTACTTC. It encodes CASSYREGALGYEQYF.

This clone has just a few counts. This rearrangement joins TRBV5-1 to TRBJ2-7, with D possibly TRBD2 on 8 matching bases. From germline, CDR1 is SGHRS and CDR2 YFSETQ. V lost 3 bases to trimming and J lost 2 bases, with 24 bases between them. This CDR3 is 18 amino acids long. Here the CDR3 reads CASSWPGTAGTRAYEQYF. The DNA for the CDR3 is TGCGCCAGCAGCTGGCCCGGGACAGCCGGGACTAGAGCCTACGAGCAGTACTTC.

This clone came up a few times. The chain uses TRBV4-3 and TRBJ1-2, with D hard to call. Germline-derived CDR1 and CDR2 are LGHNA and YSLEER. The CDR3 totals 14 residues. Trimming stripped 0 bases from V and 4 bases from J, with 9 bases between. This CDR3 reads CASSQDSRGYGYTF. CDR3 coding DNA: TGCGCCAGCAGCCAAGATTCCCGGGGCTATGGCTACACCTTC.

The chain employs TRBV2 and TRBJ2-7, with 7 bases that match TRBD2. Trimming removed 6 bases from V and 0 bases from J; junction bases left unmatched: 8. Germline CDR1 SNHLY, CDR2 FYNNEI. The CDR3 length is 15 residues. The CDR3 coding sequence is TGTGCCAGCAGACCAGCGGGACGGAGCTCCTACGAGCAGTACTTC. Amino acids: CASRPAGRSSYEQYF.

The chain employs TRBV5-1 and TRBJ1-1, with D unclear. There are 14 residues in the CDR3. The V end lost 4 bases, the J end lost 3 bases, and 13 bases lay between the germline ends. Germline CDR1 and CDR2: SGHRS and YFSETQ. The CDR3 loop reads CASSLRGSHTEAFF. DNA of the CDR3: TGCGCCAGCAGCCTGCGAGGGTCCCACACTGAAGCTTTCTTT.

The V gene is TRBV30, the J gene TRBJ2-5, with D possibly being TRBD1 (6 bases). The DNA end is a closer match to TRBJ2-7, so the J assignment may be wrong. The CDR3 loop spans 11 amino acids. CDR1 and CDR2 from the germline V gene are GTSNPN and SVGIG (reference sequence). The CDR3 is CAGDTNYEQYF. The CDR3 DNA reads as TGTGCCGGGGACACTAACTACGAGCAGTACTTC.

As DNA, the CDR3 is TGTGCCAGCAGTGTTACAGGGGGAGATCCGGCTTTCTACTATGGCTACACCTTC. This sequence encodes CASSVTGGDPAFYYGYTF. V gene TRBV9 combines with J gene TRBJ1-2, with TRBD1 matching 8 bases. The junction had 18 bases not matched to a gene; V was cut back by 5 bases and J by 3 bases. The CDR3 runs to 18 residues. Germline assignment: CDR1 SGDLS and CDR2 YYNGEE.

This clone was picked up a small number of times. The chain is built from TRBV5-1 and TRBJ2-6, with a tentative D call TRBD2 (6 bases). V lost 7 bases to trimming and J lost 4 bases, with 12 bases between them. Per the germline V gene, CDR1 is SGHRS and CDR2 is YFSETQ. The CDR3 spans 14 residues. CDR3 in DNA: TGCGCCAGCTGGGGGGAGTCAGGGGCCAACGTCCTGACTTTC. Amino acid sequence: CASWGESGANVLTF.

V gene TRBV27 combines with J gene TRBJ2-3, with 7 positions matching TRBD2. In germline, CDR1 is MNHEY, CDR2 SMNVEV (reference sequence). V lost 7 bases and J lost 2; bases outside the gene matches: 12. The CDR3 runs to 16 residues. The CDR3 here is CASTYGRSGPTDTQYF. As DNA, the CDR3 is TGTGCCAGCACCTACGGGAGGTCGGGACCCACAGATACGCAGTATTTT.

The genes are TRBV19 and TRBJ2-7; 7 bases match TRBD1. Trimming took 0 bases from V and 5 from J; bases not matched to a gene: 10. CDR3 size: 16 residues. Germline CDR1 reads LNHDA; CDR2 reads SQIVND (reference sequence). CDR3 DNA: TGTGCCAGTAGTATAGACACGGGACAGCTAGTGGACGAGCAGTACTTC. This sequence encodes CASSIDTGQLVDEQYF. The full variable domain, rest sourced from reference TRBV19 and TRBJ2-7, is DGGITQSPKYLFRKEGQNVTLSCEQNLNHDAMYWYRQDPGQGLRLIYYSQIVNDFQKGDIAEGYSVSREKKESFPLTVTSAQKNPTAFYLCASSIDTGQLVDEQYFGPGTRLTVT.